This entry concerns a single TCR beta chain. Antigen unknown. This record belongs to a study of shared clonotypes between healthy human individuals. The germline V gene encodes CDR1 MGHRA and CDR2 YSYEKL. This CDR3 is built from 19 residues. Trimming took 2 bases from V and 0 from J; bases not matched to a gene: 7. Repertoires were generated with immunoSEQ multiplex PCR, while TCRdb's copy carries only in-frame clones and drops some. The sample yields millions of clones, 90% to 95% seen once. Whole-study findings and limits: Compared with memory subsets, naive subsets generally had larger estimated richness. Shared clonotypes: roughly 4.7% naive CD4, roughly 3.8% naive CD8, about 2.2% memory CD4, 0.4% to 0.5% memory CD8.

The chain recombines TRBV4-1 with TRBJ2-3; 14 bases are a match to TRBD2. Sequencing used naive CD4+ T cells sorted from blood. Subset in this sample: CD45RA+ positively selected. This TCR came from a young man in good health. Written as DNA, the CDR3 is TGCGCCAGCAGCCAACCGGGACTAGCGGGGGATGCTAGCACAGATACGCAGTATTTT. This codes for CASSQPGLAGDASTDTQYF.